The T cell receptor beta chain under discussion was sequenced for a study of CD8+ T cells in alopecia areata. Study-level results: Across lesional scalp, and particularly alopecia totalis/universalis, clonality surpassed that of normal scalp.

Comment on this clone: Its matching antigen is unknown.

The CDR3 is made up of 18 amino acids. Germline V CDR1 and CDR2: MDHEN, SYDVKM. V shed 6 bases and J shed 3 bases, with 25 bases lying between them. RNA was isolated and reverse transcribed to cDNA, the sequencing template. The data were produced by immunoSEQ multiplex PCR, yet TCRdb's version contains in-frame clones alone and is incomplete. This sample yields roughly 200,000 clones, of which 56% are seen a single time; around 5.1% belongs to the top ten. The source is a human donor in good health. Sequencing used CD8+ T cells sorted from blood. The chain employs TRBV28 and TRBJ2-3; D uncertain. The CDR3, as DNA: TGTGCCAGCAGAACCGAGCAAGGGCATTTCAAGGGAACAGATACGCAGTATTTT. Translated, it gives CASRTEQGHFKGTDTQYF. Full variable domain (outside the CDR3, taken from reference TRBV28 and TRBJ2-3): DVKVTQSSRYLVKRTGEKVFLECVQDMDHENMFWYRQDPGLGLRLIYFSYDVKMKEKGDIPEGYSVSREKKERFSLILESASTNQTSMYLCASRTEQGHFKGTDTQYFGPGTRLTVL.